The source of this T cell receptor (beta chain) is a study of T cell responses to AZD1222 COVID-19 vaccine listed by TCRdb under 2021. General notes on the study: TCR sequencing covered 233 trial participants: about 210 given two doses of AZD1222 and approximately 25 given two doses of MenACWY control vaccine. Trial participants were enrolled into age subgroups of 18-55, 56-69 and 70-plus years, which contained around 140, 26 and 57 TCR-sequenced participants, respectively.

As regards this clone: Which antigen it targets is not known. Base qualities were left out, and no much larger clone turns up one base away.

The CDR3 starts with the cysteine, ends with the phenylalanine, and has 15 residues. Only the CDR3 part of the read is kept: 45 bases, read in frame from the first base. V has 5 bases trimmed and J has 5 bases trimmed; junction bases matching no gene number 9. Per the germline V gene, MDHEN is the CDR1 and SYDVKM is the CDR2. What the time point label conveys for this sample: about 28 days (+/-7) after the second vaccine dose. Because spike-specific TCR depth and breadth did not differ between the two schedules, AZD1222 recipients who got a second dose at roughly 4 weeks were pooled with those who got a second dose at roughly 12 weeks. Vaccinee samples were obtained from the UK trials COV001 and COV002, which included a single-blind randomized controlled phase 2/3 trial of AZD1222 (ChAdOx1 nCoV-19) in healthy adults. Trial participant PBMC samples were collected at day 0 and day 28 after the second dose for TCRbeta chain sequencing.

The full study reports these points: Participants were mostly white British, with more females than males. The authors suggested clonal diversity may have been underestimated. CD4 TCRs associated with the vaccine covered the entire spike protein, and the dominant responses were in regions 160-218 and 743-854. The 56-69-year group was small, and its depth increase did not reach significance, likely because of low power. Because no day 14 peak-response samples were available, repertoires were characterized only after the peak T cell response. After two AZD1222 doses, spike-specific TCR breadth and depth were significantly higher than at day 0 and than in MenACWY recipients. Reportedly, almost half of the unique spike-specific TCRs recognized epitopes lying outside the regions that are mutated in the B.1.351 and B.1.1.7 variants. Conclusions about previously exposed vaccinees were limited because only a handful of AZD1222 recipients were SARS-CoV-2 seropositive at baseline.

The CDR3 regions of human TCRbeta chains were analyzed by immunosequencing. The source study handled its data this way. Repertoire TCRs were checked for matches against a reference library of SARS-CoV-2-specific TCRs that had been generated using the MIRA antigen-specificity platform. Breadth was defined as the fraction of unique TCRs that were SARS-CoV-2-associated, and depth was defined as the fraction of total T cells that were SARS-CoV-2-associated. Using the MIRA data, each spike-specific TCR was assigned both to the spike region to which the TCR was reactive and to a CD4 or CD8 class. Log10-transformed breadth and depth values were compared by one-way ANOVA with Sidak's multiple comparisons tests. The source is immuneACCESS, and TCRdb retained only in-frame sequences with V and J called. Part of the clones is not carried over; for the studies checked, unresolved V genes explain less than half of this, and the remainder is unexplained. V and J calls and clone size follow that table, whereas D and trimming were derived from the DNA. This sample lists about 140,000 clones; roughly 92% were detected once. In total, the top ten clones hold 3.5% to 4.5% of the sample.

The material sequenced was peripheral blood, taken 28 days after the second AZD1222 dose. Rearrangement joined TRBV28 to TRBJ2-7; 10 nucleotides in the junction match TRBD1. The sequence was obtained from an adult who received the AZD1222 COVID-19 vaccine. The CDR3 protein is CASSRGGTGDHEQYF. The nucleotides read TGTGCCAGCAGTCGGGGGGGGACAGGGGACCACGAGCAGTACTTC.